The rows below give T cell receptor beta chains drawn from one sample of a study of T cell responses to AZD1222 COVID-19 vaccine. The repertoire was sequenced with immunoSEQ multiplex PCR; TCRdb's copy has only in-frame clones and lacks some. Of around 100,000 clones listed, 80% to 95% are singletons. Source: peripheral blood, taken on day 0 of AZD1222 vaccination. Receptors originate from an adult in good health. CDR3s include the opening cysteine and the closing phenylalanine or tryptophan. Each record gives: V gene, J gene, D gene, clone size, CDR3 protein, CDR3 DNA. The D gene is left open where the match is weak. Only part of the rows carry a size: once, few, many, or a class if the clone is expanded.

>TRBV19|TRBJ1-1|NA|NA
CASSVKPTVLNTEAFF
TGTGCCAGTAGTGTGAAACCGACAGTCTTGAACACTGAAGCTTTCTTT
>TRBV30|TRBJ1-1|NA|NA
CAWSRIGSAEAFF
TGTGCCTGGAGCCGAATCGGGTCCGCTGAAGCTTTCTTT
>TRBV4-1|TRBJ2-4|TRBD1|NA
CASSHLTGRKNIQYF
TGCGCCAGCAGCCACCTGACAGGGCGCAAAAACATTCAGTACTTC
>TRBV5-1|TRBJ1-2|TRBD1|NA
CASSLDTGAYGYTF
TGCGCCAGCAGCTTGGATACAGGGGCATATGGCTACACCTTC
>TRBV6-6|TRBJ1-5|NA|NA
CASSYSSENQPQHF
TGTGCCAGCAGTTACTCGAGTGAGAATCAGCCCCAGCATTTT
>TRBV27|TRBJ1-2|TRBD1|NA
CATTRTGGSYGYTF
TGTGCCACCACTAGGACAGGTGGTTCCTATGGCTACACCTTC
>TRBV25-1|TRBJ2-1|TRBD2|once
CASRGGESSYNEQFF
TGTGCCAGCAGGGGAGGGGAAAGCTCCTACAATGAGCAGTTCTTC
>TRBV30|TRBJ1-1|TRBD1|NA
CAWIGTGDEAFF
TGTGCCTGGATTGGGACAGGGGATGAAGCTTTCTTT
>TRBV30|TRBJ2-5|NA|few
CAWSVRVTGYGTQYF
TGTGCCTGGAGTGTACGGGTGACAGGCTATGGGACCCAGTACTTC
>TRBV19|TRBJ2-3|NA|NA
CASSIDQLTDTQYF
TGTGCCAGTAGTATAGATCAATTAACCGATACGCAGTATTTT
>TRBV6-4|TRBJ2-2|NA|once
CASSPDEPIGTGELFF
TGTGCCAGCAGTCCTGACGAACCCATTGGCACCGGGGAGCTGTTTTTT
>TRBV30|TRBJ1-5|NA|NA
CAWRGGGSGQPQHF
TGTGCCTGGAGGGGGGGAGGATCGGGTCAGCCCCAGCATTTT
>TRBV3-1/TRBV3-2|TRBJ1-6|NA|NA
CASSLAGTPFVPLHF
TGTGCCAGCAGCTTAGCCGGGACCCCATTTGTCCCCCTCCACTTT
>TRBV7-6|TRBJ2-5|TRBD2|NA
CASSFGTSRFEGETQYF
TGTGCCAGCAGCTTCGGGACTAGCAGGTTTGAGGGAGAGACCCAGTACTTC
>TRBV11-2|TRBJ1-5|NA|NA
CASSLGTAHQPQHF
TGTGCCAGCAGCTTAGGGACAGCCCATCAGCCCCAGCATTTT
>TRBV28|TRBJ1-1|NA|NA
CASSSNTEAFF
TGTGCCAGCAGTTCTAACACTGAAGCTTTCTTT
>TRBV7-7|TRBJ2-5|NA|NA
CASSLGQQETQYF
TGTGCTAGCAGCTTAGGTCAGCAAGAGACCCAGTACTTC
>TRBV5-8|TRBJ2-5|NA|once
CASSPGLARETQYF
TGTGCCAGCAGCCCCGGTTTAGCGAGGGAGACCCAGTACTTC
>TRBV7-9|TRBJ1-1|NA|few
CASSSRQDLNTEAFF
TGTGCCAGCAGCTCCAGACAGGACTTGAACACTGAAGCTTTCTTT
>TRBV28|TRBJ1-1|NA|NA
CASTSFEAQLNTEAFF
TGTGCCAGCACCTCCTTCGAGGCACAGCTGAACACTGAAGCTTTCTTT
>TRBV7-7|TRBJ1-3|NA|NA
CAQQTELRQKGNTIYF
TGTGCTCAGCAAACAGAATTGAGACAAAAAGGAAACACCATATATTTT
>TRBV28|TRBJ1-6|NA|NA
CASSDSGGLNSPLHF
TGTGCCAGCAGCGACTCGGGGGGGCTGAATTCACCCCTCCACTTT
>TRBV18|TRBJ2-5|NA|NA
CASSPRLMAGDASQETQYF
TGTGCCAGCTCACCAAGGCTGATGGCAGGGGACGCCTCCCAAGAGACCCAGTACTTC
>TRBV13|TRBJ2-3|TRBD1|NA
CASSLRQGNTDTQYF
TGTGCCAGCAGCCTTCGACAGGGGAACACAGATACGCAGTATTTT
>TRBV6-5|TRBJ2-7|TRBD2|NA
CASKWTSGTNEQYF
TGTGCCAGCAAATGGACTAGCGGTACTAACGAGCAGTACTTC
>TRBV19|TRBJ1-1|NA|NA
CASTNGRTRVLIDTEAFF
TGTGCCAGTACCAATGGAAGGACCAGGGTGTTAATTGACACTGAAGCTTTCTTT
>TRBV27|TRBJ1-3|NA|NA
CASRPQVSGNTIYF
TGTGCCAGCAGGCCACAAGTCTCTGGAAACACCATATATTTT
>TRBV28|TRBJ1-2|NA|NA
CASRIEGLNYGYTF
TGTGCCAGCAGAATAGAGGGCTTGAACTATGGCTACACCTTC
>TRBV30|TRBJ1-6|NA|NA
CASGLGNSPLHF
TGTGCCTCGGGTCTGGGGAATTCACCCCTCCACTTT
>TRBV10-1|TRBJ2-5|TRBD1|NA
CASSQGGQGTGGETQYF
TGCGCCAGCAGCCAAGGGGGCCAGGGGACAGGGGGCGAGACCCAGTACTTC
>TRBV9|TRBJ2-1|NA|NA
CASNSGNHNEQFF
TGTGCCAGCAATTCAGGGAATCACAATGAGCAGTTCTTC
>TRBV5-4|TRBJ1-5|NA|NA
CASSWGGFRNQPQHF
TGTGCCAGCAGTTGGGGGGGATTCCGCAATCAGCCCCAGCATTTT
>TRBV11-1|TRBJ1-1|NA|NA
CASSFGENTEAFF
TGTGCCAGCAGCTTTGGGGAGAACACTGAAGCTTTCTTT
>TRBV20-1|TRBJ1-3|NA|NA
CSASWGGIGNTIYF
TGCAGTGCTAGTTGGGGGGGCATTGGAAACACCATATATTTT
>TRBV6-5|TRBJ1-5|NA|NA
CASSFPNQPQHF
TGTGCCAGCAGTTTCCCGAATCAGCCCCAGCATTTT
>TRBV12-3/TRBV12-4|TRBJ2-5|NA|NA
CASSLSVETQYF
TGTGCCAGCAGTTTAAGTGTTGAGACCCAGTACTTC
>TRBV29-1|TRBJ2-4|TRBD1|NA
CSVVGGTGWVWRAKNIQYF
TGCAGCGTTGTTGGTGGGACAGGGTGGGTTTGGAGAGCCAAAAACATTCAGTACTTC
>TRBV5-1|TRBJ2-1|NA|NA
CASSLGAQSYNEQFF
TGCGCCAGCAGCTTGGGGGCACAATCCTACAATGAGCAGTTCTTC
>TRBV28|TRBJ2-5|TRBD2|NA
CASSLRTRRETQYF
TGTGCCAGCAGTTTAAGGACTAGACGGGAGACCCAGTACTTC
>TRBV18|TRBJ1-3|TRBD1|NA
CASWTGGLDSGNTIYF
TGTGCCAGCTGGACAGGGGGCTTAGACTCTGGAAACACCATATATTTT
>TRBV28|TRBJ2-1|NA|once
CASSLEFARLYHEQFF
TGTGCCAGCAGTTTGGAATTTGCTAGACTTTATCATGAGCAGTTCTTC
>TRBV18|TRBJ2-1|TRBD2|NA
CASSPRQDAGRAWGEQFF
TGTGCCAGCTCACCAAGACAGGACGCCGGGAGGGCGTGGGGTGAGCAGTTCTTC
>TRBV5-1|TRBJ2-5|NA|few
CASSYIADQETQYF
TGCGCCAGCAGCTATATAGCGGACCAAGAGACCCAGTACTTC
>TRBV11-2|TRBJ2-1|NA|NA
CASSLDGWQSSGEQFF
TGTGCCAGCAGCTTAGATGGATGGCAAAGCAGCGGTGAGCAGTTCTTC
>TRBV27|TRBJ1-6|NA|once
CASSLDREDNSPLHF
TGTGCCAGCAGTTTAGACCGGGAGGATAATTCACCCCTCCACTTT
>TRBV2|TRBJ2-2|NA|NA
CASSGGSRTGELFF
TGTGCCAGCAGTGGAGGGAGTCGGACCGGGGAGCTGTTTTTT
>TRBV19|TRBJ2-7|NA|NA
CASSSGTNSYEQYF
TGTGCCAGTAGTAGCGGGACAAATTCCTACGAGCAGTACTTC
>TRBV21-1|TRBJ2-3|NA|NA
CASPRRGTPDTQYF
TGTGCCAGCCCCCGGCGAGGTACCCCAGATACGCAGTATTTT
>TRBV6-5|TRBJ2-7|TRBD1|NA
CASSRLRGLEYEQYF
TGTGCCAGCAGCCGATTAAGGGGGCTTGAGTACGAGCAGTACTTC
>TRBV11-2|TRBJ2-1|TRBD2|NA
CASSLVSGRERYNEQFF
TGTGCCAGCAGCTTAGTGAGCGGGAGGGAACGCTACAATGAGCAGTTCTTC
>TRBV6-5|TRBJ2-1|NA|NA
CASIRPQYNEQFF
TGTGCCAGCATAAGGCCGCAATACAATGAGCAGTTCTTC
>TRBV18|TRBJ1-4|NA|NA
CASSPPNQGANEKLFF
TGTGCCAGCTCACCACCTAATCAGGGAGCTAATGAAAAACTGTTTTTT
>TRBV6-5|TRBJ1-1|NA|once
CASSYSPGVGTEAFF
TGTGCCAGCAGTTACTCGCCAGGGGTGGGCACTGAAGCTTTCTTT
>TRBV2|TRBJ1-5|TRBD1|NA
CASSEADRGPWSNQPQHF
TGTGCCAGCAGTGAAGCTGACAGGGGTCCATGGAGCAATCAGCCCCAGCATTTT
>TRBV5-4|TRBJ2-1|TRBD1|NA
CASSLDVRTGSNEQFF
TGTGCCAGCAGCTTGGATGTTCGGACAGGGTCTAATGAGCAGTTCTTC